The clone carrying this T cell receptor (beta chain) was observed at least ten times. The CDR3 is 15 residues long. The V end lost 6 bases, the J end lost 0 bases, and 14 bases lay between the germline ends. This specimen comes from a study of neurological immune-mediated disorders. cDNA synthesis was performed by 5'RACE with 10-nucleotide random UMIs. In each sequencing run, over 200 million TCR-beta sequences were generated from 15-18 subjects. Each CDR3 protein gets one entry after TCRdb re-called the 5' RACE reads with MiXCR. The data show 55,000 to 70,000 distinct CDR3 sequences, more than 9.5% seen once.

The chain couples TRBV12-3 or TRBV12-4 to TRBJ1-2, with a tentative D call TRBD1 (5 bases). The source of this sequence is a man aged 60 to 75 in good health. Sequenced input: PBMCs. CDR3 sequence reads: CASSSGPEANYGYTF. The CDR3 nucleotides are TGTGCCAGCAGCTCGGGACCAGAAGCTAACTATGGCTACACCTTC.